The T cell receptor (beta chain) described here comes from a study of beta chain features in type 1 diabetes (dated by TCRdb to the late 2010s). For the wider study: Mean age, gender distribution, total cell number and subset yield did not differ between patients and healthy donors. A total of 90 million to 140 million sorted cells were examined across all samples, and RNA yield correlated strongly with the number of cells per subset. The study compared TCRB repertoires of sorted circulating CD4+ T cell subsets between recently diagnosed type 1 diabetes patients and matched healthy donors. Naive and central memory subsets were obtained from all 30 or so donors, but regulatory and stem cell-like memory subsets were isolated from only 8 patients and roughly eight healthy donors. What the research found in general, with its limitations: HLA sub-analyses involved small numbers of individuals, so any influence of HLA type on TCRB rearrangement remained unresolved. At VDJ recombination sites, type 1 diabetes patients had fewer insertions and more deleted nucleotides, which implies abnormalities in thymic rearrangement. Because cDNA was sequenced instead of genomic DNA, highly expressing activated cells could be over-represented, though the groups showed no difference in activation or CD3 levels. Shorter templates might have been favored by PCR, but patient and control samples were amplified and corrected together, so both groups would have been affected equally by any skew. Naive, central memory and regulatory TCRB repertoires appeared more similar among patients than among healthy donors. Type 1 diabetes patients showed a moderate but significant shortening of TCRB CDR3 length in all four CD4+ subsets.

All of the isolated RNA was reverse transcribed with the High Capacity cDNA Reverse Transcription Kit, so expressed TCRB transcripts were sequenced. Deep immunoSEQ sequencing was performed on naive, central memory and regulatory T cell samples, with an average of roughly 3.3 million total reads per sample. After sorted cells were lysed in RLT buffer, RNA was extracted with DNase-treated RNeasy Micro or Mini kits, with the choice depending on cell number. Each cell subset was processed on its own to prevent cross-contamination, while patient and healthy donor samples were processed together. The immunoSEQ multiplex PCR was used to amplify TCRB sequences from cDNA, generating 87-bp fragments that spanned the CDR3 region. Sequencing of the amplicons was done on the Illumina HiSeq platform. The study's own analysis went as follows. Synthetic template baselines were used to correct PCR bias computationally, reads within Hamming distance 2 were collapsed, and singletons that could not be merged were discarded. Reads were aligned to IMGT to assign V, D and J genes, CDR3 length, and insertions or deletions at six rearrangement sites. Clonotype counts were normalized to sorted cell number within each subset before computing true diversity and Gini coefficients with the tcR R package. The overlap coefficient, calculated on TCRB nucleotide sequences, was used to quantify repertoire sharing. As a proxy for the pre-selection repertoire, out-of-frame TCRB sequences from naive cells were analyzed. In TCRdb, the immuneACCESS table is reduced to in-frame sequences with V and J assigned. These tables do not hold every clone; where another copy was compared, an unresolved V gene accounts for under half, and the others remain unexplained. V and J calls and clone size follow that table, whereas D and trimming were derived from the DNA. In all, the sample holds more than 250,000 clones, and over 12% of those were seen once. Clones ranked in the top ten supply 0.015% to 0.017% of the sample.

With respect to this clone: Its cognate antigen has yet to be identified. No base quality values were provided; no much bigger clone lies one nucleotide off.

Its CDR3 holds 16 amino acids, cysteine through phenylalanine. Here the CDR3 DNA is all that survives: 48 bases in frame from base 1. Trimming at the junction amounts to 3 bases on V and 0 bases on J, and the germline ends lie 13 bases apart. The germline V gene provides CDR1 SGHDT and CDR2 YYEEEE. Each donor gave one peripheral blood draw, averaging around 0.11 L, which was collected into heparinised tubes. A BD FACSAria II was used to sort naive, central memory, regulatory and stem cell-like memory CD4+ T cells with a panel that included CD45RO, CCR7, CD25, CD127, CD95 and CD27. Every sorted population had a purity above 95%. PBMCs were separated immediately by Lymphoprep density gradient centrifugation and were stained directly, without being cultured. So that batch effects would be minimized, each experiment stained and sorted samples in pairs, pairing one healthy donor with one patient.

The sample taken for sequencing was naive CD4+ T cells from blood. Read against the paper, the sample's cell subset or site label means: true naive CD4+ T cells. This clonotype was obtained from a man between 18 and 35 years old with type 1 diabetes. This sequence uses TRBV5-6 and TRBJ1-5; TRBD1 is perhaps the D gene, given 6 matching bases. The sequenced DNA is TGTGCCAGCAGCTCACAGGGATTAGCTAGCAATCAGCCCCAGCATTTT. Its translation is CASSSQGLASNQPQHF.